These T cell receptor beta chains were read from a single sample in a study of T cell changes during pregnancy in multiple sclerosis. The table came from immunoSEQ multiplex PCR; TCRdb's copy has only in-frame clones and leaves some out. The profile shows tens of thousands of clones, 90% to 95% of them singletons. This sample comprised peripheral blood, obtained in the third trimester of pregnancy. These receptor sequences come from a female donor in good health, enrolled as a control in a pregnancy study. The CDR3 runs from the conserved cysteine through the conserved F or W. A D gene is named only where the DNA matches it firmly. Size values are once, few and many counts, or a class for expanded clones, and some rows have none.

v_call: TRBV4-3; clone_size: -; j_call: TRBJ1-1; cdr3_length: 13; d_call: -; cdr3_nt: TGCGCCAGCAGCCAAAAGGGACTTTCTGAAGCTTTCTTT; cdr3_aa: CASSQKGLSEAFF
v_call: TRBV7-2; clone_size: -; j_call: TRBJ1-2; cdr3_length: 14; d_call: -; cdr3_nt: TGTGCCAGCAGCTTAGCTTCCAGGGCCCTCGGCTACACCTTC; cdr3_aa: CASSLASRALGYTF
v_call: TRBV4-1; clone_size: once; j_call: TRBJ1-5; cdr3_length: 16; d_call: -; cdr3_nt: TGCGCCAGCAGCCAAGGTCCCGACAGGTGGGATCAGCCCCAGCATTTT; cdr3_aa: CASSQGPDRWDQPQHF
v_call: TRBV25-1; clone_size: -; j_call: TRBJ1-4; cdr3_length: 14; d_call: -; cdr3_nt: TGTGCCAGCAGTTCAGGCGGGGGGCGAGGAAAACTGTTTTTT; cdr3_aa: CASSSGGGRGKLFF
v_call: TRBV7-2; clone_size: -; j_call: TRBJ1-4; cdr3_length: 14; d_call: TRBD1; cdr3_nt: TGTGCCAGCAGCTTAGGTGGACAGGGGCTAAAACTGTTTTTT; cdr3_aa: CASSLGGQGLKLFF
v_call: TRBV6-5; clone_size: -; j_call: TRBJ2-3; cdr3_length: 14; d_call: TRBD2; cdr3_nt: TGTGCCAGCAGTTCCCAACTCGGACTAGCAAGGCAGTATTTT; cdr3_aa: CASSSQLGLARQYF
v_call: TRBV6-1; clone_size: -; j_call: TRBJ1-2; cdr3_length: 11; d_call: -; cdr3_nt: TGTGCCAGCAGTGACAGGGGTGGCTACACCTTC; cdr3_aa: CASSDRGGYTF
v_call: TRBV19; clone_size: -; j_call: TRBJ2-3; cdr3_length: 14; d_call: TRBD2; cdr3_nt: TGTGCCAGTAGTTGGACTAGCAGCACAGATACGCAGTATTTT; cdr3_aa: CASSWTSSTDTQYF
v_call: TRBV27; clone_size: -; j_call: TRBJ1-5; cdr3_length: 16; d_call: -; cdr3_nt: TGTGCCAGCAGGCCCCGGCAGGGAAATAGCAATCAGCCCCAGCATTTT; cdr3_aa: CASRPRQGNSNQPQHF
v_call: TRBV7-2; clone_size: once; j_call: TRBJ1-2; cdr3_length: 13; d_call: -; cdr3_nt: TGTGCCAGCAGGACAGCGGGCGGCTATGGCTACACCTTC; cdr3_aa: CASRTAGGYGYTF
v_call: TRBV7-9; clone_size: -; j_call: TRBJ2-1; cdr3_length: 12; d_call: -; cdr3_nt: TGTGCCCCGGGGGGCCTGTACAATGAGCAGTTCTTC; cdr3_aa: CAPGGLYNEQFF
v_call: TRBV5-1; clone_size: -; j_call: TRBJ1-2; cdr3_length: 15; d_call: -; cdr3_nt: TGCGCCAGCAGCTGGAGTACAGGGTCCAACTATGGCTACACCTTC; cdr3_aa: CASSWSTGSNYGYTF
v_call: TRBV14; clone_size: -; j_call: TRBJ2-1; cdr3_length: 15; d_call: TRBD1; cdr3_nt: TGTGCCAGCAGACCCGACAGGGGATTGGACAATGAGCAGTTCTTC; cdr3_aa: CASRPDRGLDNEQFF
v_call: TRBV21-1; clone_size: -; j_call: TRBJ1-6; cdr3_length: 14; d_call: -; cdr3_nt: TGTGCCAGAAGTATGGGACAGAATAATTCACCCCTCCACTTT; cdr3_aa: CARSMGQNNSPLHF
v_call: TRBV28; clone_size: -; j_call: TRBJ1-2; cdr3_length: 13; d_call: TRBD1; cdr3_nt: TGTGCCAGCCGGACAGGGGGAGACTATGGCTACACCTTC; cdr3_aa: CASRTGGDYGYTF
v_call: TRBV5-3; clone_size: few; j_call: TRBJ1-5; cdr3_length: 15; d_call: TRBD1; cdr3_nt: TGTGCCAGAAGCTTGGGGGACAGGGGCAATCAGCCCCAGCATTTT; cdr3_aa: CARSLGDRGNQPQHF